Each of the 27 T cell receptor beta chains below was sequenced from the same sample in a study of T-cell memory formation after mild COVID-19. TCRdb recomputed calls from the 5' RACE reads with MiXCR, one row per CDR3 protein. The table has about 130,000 distinct CDR3 sequences, less than 25% seen once. Sequencing was performed on PBMCs or a T cell subset sorted from them (not recorded which). The receptors were sampled from an adult woman who had mild COVID-19 (a few samples of this study predate the infection). Cell type and time point are not known.

This clonotype has just a few counts. V is TRBV27 and J is TRBJ2-7; D may correspond to TRBD1 or TRBD2 (6 bases each). With 5 bases removed from V and 4 bases from J, the gap between germline ends came to 15 bases. Per germline, CDR1 MNHEY and CDR2 SMNVEV (reference sequence). This CDR3 comprises 14 residues. The CDR3 here is CASSPFGGGYEQYF. The CDR3 coding sequence is TGTGCCAGCAGTCCCTTCGGAGGGGGGTACGAGCAGTACTTC.

Only a few counts were recorded for this clonotype. This sequence joins TRBV27 and TRBJ2-6; TRBD1 matches 7 bases. V dropped 5 bases and J dropped 2; count of bases not matched to a gene: 6. CDR3 length: 16 residues. CDR1 MNHEY and CDR2 SMNVEV come from the germline V gene (reference sequence). This CDR3 reads CASSPDREPGANVLTF. The CDR3, as DNA: TGTGCCAGCAGTCCCGACAGGGAACCTGGGGCCAACGTCCTGACTTTC.

The chain joins TRBV12-3 or TRBV12-4 to TRBJ2-3; D may be TRBD1 (6 bases). V dropped 7 bases and J dropped 4 bases, with 15 bases sitting between them. The CDR3 has 14 residues. The CDR3 protein is CASTAGTWADTQYF. Written as DNA, the CDR3 is TGTGCCAGCACCGCCGGGACATGGGCAGATACGCAGTATTTT.

The rearrangement joins TRBV12-3 or TRBV12-4 to TRBJ2-1; the match to TRBD1 covers 9 bases. This CDR3 comprises 14 residues. The V and J ends lost 5 bases and 7 bases, in that order; junction bases with no gene match: 6. The DNA for the CDR3 is TGTGCCAGCAGTCTATATGACAGGGGGAATGAGCAGTTCTTC. Amino acids: CASSLYDRGNEQFF.

CDR3 in amino acids: CSARDTDYEQYF. In nucleotides, the CDR3 is TGCAGTGCTCGGGACACCGACTACGAGCAGTACTTC. The chain couples TRBV20-1 to TRBJ2-7; weak D call: TRBD1 (6 bases). The CDR3 extends over 12 amino acids. V dropped 5 bases and J dropped 3 bases, with 11 bases sitting between them. Germline V gives CDR1 DFQATT, CDR2 SNEGSKA (reference sequence).

This clonotype came up a few times. The V and J genes are TRBV24-1 and TRBJ2-7, with D possibly TRBD1 on 6 matching bases. The length of the CDR3 is 13 residues. Trimming cost V 9 bases and J 0 bases, with 11 bases left between them. Germline CDR1 and CDR2: KGHDR and SFDVKD. In DNA form, the CDR3 reads TGTGCCACCCGGGACACAGACTCCTACGAGCAGTACTTC. Protein: CATRDTDSYEQYF.

This clonotype came up a few times. The chain has TRBV20-1 and TRBJ2-7; 8 nucleotides agree with TRBD1. The germline CDR1 and CDR2 sequences are DFQATT and SNEGSKA (reference sequence). V lost 5 bases, J lost 5 bases, and 14 bases stayed unmatched. CDR3 length equals 15 residues. This CDR3 reads CSARQETGVRDEQYF. CDR3 coding DNA: TGCAGTGCTCGGCAGGAGACAGGGGTGAGGGACGAGCAGTACTTC.

This clonotype was found a few times. This sequence joins TRBV6-1 and TRBJ2-7; 7 bases agree with TRBD1. This CDR3 contains 15 residues. From germline, CDR1 is MNHNS and CDR2 SASEGT. V gave up 5 bases and J gave up 6 bases; unmatched junction bases: 13. The CDR3 reads CASSLDDRAPSEQYF. CDR3 sequence (DNA): TGTGCCAGCAGTTTAGACGACAGGGCCCCTTCCGAGCAGTACTTC.

This clonotype was seen a single time. J is TRBJ2-3 and V is TRBV6-5, with 10 nucleotides matching TRBD2. In germline, CDR1 is MNHEY, CDR2 SVGAGI. V dropped 4 bases and J dropped 6; count of bases not matched to a gene: 10. This CDR3 region has 16 residues. The DNA for the CDR3 is TGTGCCAGCAGTTGGGGGAGCGGGGGGGCAAAGGATACGCAGTATTTT. Its protein product is CASSWGSGGAKDTQYF.

This clonotype was detected only a few times. The chain uses TRBV4-3 and TRBJ2-6; D could derive from TRBD1 or TRBD2 (5 bases each). Germline-derived CDR1 and CDR2 are LGHNA and YSLEER. V was clipped by 0 bases and J by 0 bases, with 18 bases between them. The CDR3 is made up of 20 amino acids. CDR3 nucleotide sequence: TGCGCCAGCAGCCAAGATAGACCCGGGACGGTGATCTCTGGGGCCAACGTCCTGACTTTC. Residues: CASSQDRPGTVISGANVLTF.

This clonotype was observed a handful of times. The gene calls are TRBV27 and TRBJ2-7; 8 bases line up with TRBD2. This CDR3 has 18 amino acids. In germline, CDR1 is MNHEY, CDR2 SMNVEV (reference sequence). V lost 3 bases to trimming and J lost 3 bases; unmatched junction nucleotides: 16. The CDR3 sequence: CASSFRGGTTNAVYEQYF. The CDR3 DNA reads as TGTGCCAGCAGTTTTCGCGGGGGGACAACCAACGCTGTCTACGAGCAGTACTTC.

This clonotype was counted at least ten times. The chain links TRBV4-1 to TRBJ2-1; TRBD1 might be the D (5 bases). Germline V gene data show CDR1 as MGHRA and CDR2 as YSYEKL. V shed 2 bases and J shed 3 bases, with 14 bases lying between them. The CDR3 has 16 residues. The CDR3 DNA is TGCGCCAGCAGCCAATTAGGGGCTACTAACTACAATGAGCAGTTCTTC. It translates to CASSQLGATNYNEQFF.

This rearrangement joins TRBV3-1 to TRBJ1-1; D ambiguous. Looked up from germline, CDR1 is LGHDT and CDR2 is YNNKEL (reference sequence). The CDR3 is 14 amino acids. V was trimmed by 0 bases and J by 1 base, leaving 6 bases between them. The CDR3 bases are TGTGCCAGCAGCCAAGATGGTCCGAACACTGAAGCTTTCTTT. It specifies CASSQDGPNTEAFF.

The CDR3 spells CASSEGQGSTEAFF. The CDR3, as DNA: TGTGCCAGCAGCGAGGGACAGGGGAGCACTGAAGCTTTCTTT. The V gene is TRBV7-3, the J gene TRBJ1-1, with TRBD1 matching over 10 bases. The CDR3 extends over 14 amino acids. Germline V CDR1 and CDR2: SGHTA, FQGTGA. Trimming removed 5 bases from V and 4 bases from J; junction bases left unmatched: 4.

This clonotype was counted only a few times. V usage is TRBV12-3 or TRBV12-4 and J usage is TRBJ2-4, with a tentative D call TRBD1 (6 bases). The length of the CDR3 is 19 residues. Deletions cut 6 bases from V and 2 bases from J, with 26 bases between. DNA for the CDR3: TGTGCCAGCAGCCCACCTGAAGGACAGACGATTTTACCCAAAAACATTCAGTACTTC. This gives the protein CASSPPEGQTILPKNIQYF.

In this sample, this clonotype turned up a few times. This chain uses TRBV12-3 or TRBV12-4 with TRBJ2-7, with D hard to call. V lost 3 bases, J lost 1 base, and 7 bases lay in between. CDR3 length: 13 amino acids. Here the CDR3 reads CASSFGVSYEQYF. The CDR3 DNA reads as TGTGCCAGCAGTTTTGGGGTTTCCTACGAGCAGTACTTC.

The CDR3 spells CASSLGQGGGYNEQFF. The CDR3, as DNA: TGTGCCAGCAGCTTAGGACAGGGAGGAGGCTACAATGAGCAGTTCTTC. The chain joins TRBV7-9 to TRBJ2-1; the D gene is possibly TRBD1 (7 bases). The V and J ends lost 1 base and 3 bases respectively, with 13 bases between them. CDR3 length: 16 residues. Germline loops: CDR1 SEHNR, CDR2 FQNEAQ (reference sequence).

The table lists this clonotype with a few counts. The chain is built from TRBV2 and TRBJ2-1; 11 positions match TRBD2. This CDR3 contains 16 residues. The trim removed 0 bases at V and 6 bases at J, leaving 4 bases unmatched. The germline CDR1 and CDR2 sequences are SNHLY and FYNNEI. CDR3 sequence reads: CASSEAEGLAANEQFF. CDR3 DNA: TGTGCCAGCAGTGAAGCAGAGGGACTAGCGGCCAATGAGCAGTTCTTC.

The chain is built from TRBV7-9 and TRBJ2-3; D is unresolved. Per germline, CDR1 SEHNR and CDR2 FQNEAQ (reference sequence). The CDR3 loop spans 14 amino acids. V dropped 0 bases and J dropped 3 bases, with 7 bases sitting between them. The CDR3 bases are TGTGCCAGCAGCTTAGCTTGGGCTACAGATACGCAGTATTTT. It yields the protein CASSLAWATDTQYF.

This sequence joins TRBV4-1 and TRBJ1-6, with D unresolved. The CDR3 length is 15 residues. Germline values: CDR1 MGHRA, CDR2 YSYEKL. Deletions cut 0 bases from V and 9 bases from J, with 12 bases between. The CDR3 reads CASSQDTSAFSPLHF. Here the CDR3 DNA reads TGCGCCAGCAGCCAAGATACATCGGCCTTTTCACCCCTCCACTTT.

This clonotype was seen more than once but under ten times. This chain uses TRBV29-1 with TRBJ2-7; D might be TRBD1 (6 bases). This CDR3 spans 12 amino acids. The V gene lost 7 bases and the J gene lost 1 base, with 11 bases spanning the gap. From germline, CDR1 is SQVTM and CDR2 ANQGSEA. The CDR3 loop reads CSAGVGSYEQYF. The CDR3 bases are TGCAGCGCAGGGGTTGGGTCCTACGAGCAGTACTTC.

This clonotype was observed a few times. The chain carries TRBV11-2 and TRBJ2-7; 8 positions agree with TRBD2. Germline V gives CDR1 SGHAT, CDR2 FQNNGV. CDR3 length: 16 amino acids. J gave up 0 bases and V 1 base, and 5 bases lay outside the gene matches. The CDR3 DNA follows: TGTGCCAGCAGCTTAGTTGCGGGAGGCCCCTCCTACGAGCAGTACTTC. Translating it yields CASSLVAGGPSYEQYF.

The sample holds a few counts of this clonotype. The chain couples TRBV7-9 to TRBJ2-7; TRBD1 aligns across 7 bases. The CDR3 is 15 residues long. The trim removed 6 bases at V and 0 bases at J, leaving 8 bases unmatched. Per the germline V gene, CDR1 is SEHNR and CDR2 is FQNEAQ (reference sequence). The CDR3 protein is CASSPQGRSSYEQYF. As DNA, the CDR3 is TGTGCCAGCAGTCCACAGGGGCGGAGCTCCTACGAGCAGTACTTC.

In regard to this clonotype: One end of the junction fails to match germline, which may point to a read error. This CDR3 reads CATSRYIGINTEALF. The CDR3 nucleotides read TGTGCCACCAGCAGGTACATAGGGATTAACACTGAAGCTCTCTTT. The chain recombines TRBV15 with TRBJ1-1; no firm D call. Germline-derived CDR1 and CDR2 are LNHNV and YYDKDF (reference sequence). This CDR3 comprises 15 residues. The complete variable domain, with remaining parts taken from reference TRBV15 and TRBJ1-1, reads DAMVIQNPRYQVTQFGKPVTLSCSQTLNHNVMYWYQQKSSQAPKLLFHYYDKDFNNEADTPDNFQSRRPNTSFCFLDIRSPGLGDTAMYLCATSRYIGINTEALFGQGTRLTVV.

This clonotype has only a few counts. The chain couples TRBV4-1 to TRBJ2-3; TRBD1 aligns across 9 bases. Trimming at V came to 0 bases and at J to 3 bases, leaving 1 base not matched to a gene. The CDR3 length is 15 residues. Germline loops: CDR1 MGHRA, CDR2 YSYEKL. CDR3 loop: CASSQDGTGTDTQYF. The CDR3 nucleotides read TGCGCCAGCAGCCAAGATGGGACAGGGACAGATACGCAGTATTTT.

This clonotype was counted only a few times. J is TRBJ2-1 and V is TRBV30, with TRBD1 identical over 7 bases. Trimming removed 4 bases from V and 3 bases from J; junction bases left unmatched: 6. The length of the CDR3 is 14 residues. CDR1 is GTSNPN and CDR2 is SVGIG in the germline V gene (reference sequence). The CDR3 is CAWTIGGNYNEQFF. CDR3 nucleotides: TGTGCCTGGACCATAGGGGGCAACTACAATGAGCAGTTCTTC. The full variable domain, its missing parts supplied by reference TRBV30 and TRBJ2-1, is SQTIHQWPATLVQPVGSPLSLECTVEGTSNPNLYWYRQAAGRGLQLLFYSVGIGQISSEVPQNLSASRPQDRQFILSSKKLLLSDSGFYLCAWTIGGNYNEQFFGPGTRLTVL.

The rearrangement uses TRBV29-1 and TRBJ1-1; D is ambiguous. The CDR3 has 13 amino acids. Between the trimmed V and J ends, which lost 1 base and 11 bases, there was a span of 17 bases. Germline loops: CDR1 SQVTM, CDR2 ANQGSEA. Here the CDR3 reads CSVEGLKGILAFF. The CDR3 bases are TGCAGCGTTGAAGGTTTGAAGGGAATTCTCGCTTTCTTT.